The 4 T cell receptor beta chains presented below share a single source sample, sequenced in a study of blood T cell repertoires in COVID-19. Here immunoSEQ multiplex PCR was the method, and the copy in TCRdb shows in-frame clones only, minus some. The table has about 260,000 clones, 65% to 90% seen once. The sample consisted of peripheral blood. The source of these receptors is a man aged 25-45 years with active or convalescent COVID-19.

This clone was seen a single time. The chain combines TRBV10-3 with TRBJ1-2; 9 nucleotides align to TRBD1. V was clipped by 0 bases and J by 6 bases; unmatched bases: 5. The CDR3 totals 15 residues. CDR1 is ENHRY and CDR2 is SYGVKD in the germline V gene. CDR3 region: CAISESGQGTDGYTF. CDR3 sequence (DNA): TGTGCCATCAGTGAGTCTGGACAGGGGACAGATGGCTACACCTTC.

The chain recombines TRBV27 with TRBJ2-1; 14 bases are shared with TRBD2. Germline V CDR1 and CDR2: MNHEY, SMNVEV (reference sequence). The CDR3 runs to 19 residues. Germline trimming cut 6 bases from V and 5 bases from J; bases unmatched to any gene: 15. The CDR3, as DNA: TGTGCCAGCAGCCTATACCCGGGACTAGCGGGGGCCAAAGACAATGAGCAGTTCTTC. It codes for CASSLYPGLAGAKDNEQFF.

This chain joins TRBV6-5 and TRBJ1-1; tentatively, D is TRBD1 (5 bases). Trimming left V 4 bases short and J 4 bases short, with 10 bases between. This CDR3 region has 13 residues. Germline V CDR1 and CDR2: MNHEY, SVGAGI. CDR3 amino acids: CASSLQGPTEAFF. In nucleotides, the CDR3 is TGTGCCAGCAGTTTGCAGGGCCCCACTGAAGCTTTCTTT.

The CDR3 protein is CASSDSATGGSPLHF. CDR3 bases: TGTGCCAGCAGTGACTCCGCGACCGGCGGTTCACCCCTCCACTTT. The chain combines TRBV6-4 with TRBJ1-6; the D is unclear. Per the germline V gene, CDR1 is MRHNA and CDR2 is SNTAGT. Trimming left V 0 bases short and J 9 bases short, with 12 bases between. The CDR3 runs to 15 residues.